This TCR beta chain was recorded in a study of metastatic and nonmetastatic thyroid tumors. As for the study in general: Malignant and benign thyroid patients had repertoires compared in peripheral blood and tumor or nodule tissue.

The CDR3 length is 14 residues. In germline, CDR1 is MNHEY, CDR2 SVGEGT. Original handling: Clinicopathological groups of papillary thyroid cancer showed CDR3 differences that were used to build a distant-metastasis classifier. TCRdb re-processed the PCR reads through MiXCR. The authors' filters were not applied to this entry. The profile shows tens of thousands of clones, approximately 19% of them singletons. Every patient underwent thyroid surgery untreated. To note about this clone: The target antigen is unknown. Mismatch with germline at one junction end may stem from a read error.

Study-wide points: Across blood and tumor, TCR beta diversity in malignant thyroid tumors was reportedly significantly higher than in benign nodules.

The sample consisted of blood. The sequence derives from a female donor with papillary thyroid cancer or a benign thyroid nodule (not recorded which). Some clones in this sample may be carry-over from other donors' samples. V gene TRBV6-2 or TRBV6-3 combines with J gene TRBJ1-2; 7 bases line up with TRBD1. The DNA for the CDR3 is TGTGCCTGCAGTGAGGGGACAGTGGCTGTCGGCTACACCTTC. Its translation: CACSEGTVAVGYTF.